The 31 T cell receptor beta chains below were found in one sample sequenced in a study of radiation and T cells in renal cell carcinoma. Described time point: blood 2 weeks post-SBRT. Treatment indicated: 15 Gy SBRT to primary tumor, nephrectomy 4 weeks later. The data were produced by immunoSEQ multiplex PCR, yet TCRdb's version contains in-frame clones alone and is incomplete. The top ten hold approximately 22% of the sample, which has tens of thousands of clones, approximately 83% seen once. The sequencing used blood, collected from a patient whose treatment included radiotherapy and nephrectomy. The receptor source for this set is a woman aged 45 to 65 with renal cell carcinoma.

The table lists this clone with a count of one. The chain uses TRBV19 and TRBJ2-5, with D hard to call. Trimming removed 2 bases from V and 2 bases from J, with 6 bases in between. Germline-derived CDR1 and CDR2 are LNHDA and SQIVND (reference sequence). This CDR3 has 13 amino acids. The CDR3 sequence: CASSISHQETQYF. The DNA of the CDR3 is TGTGCCAGTAGTATATCACATCAAGAGACCCAGTACTTC.

The chain is built from TRBV11-2 and TRBJ1-1; 7 nucleotides line up with TRBD1. From germline, CDR1 is SGHAT and CDR2 FQNNGV. The CDR3 runs 14 residues. J was trimmed by 0 bases and V by 5 bases; bases with no gene match: 3. In nucleotides, the CDR3 is TGTGCCAGCAGCCATACAGGGGTGAACACTGAAGCTTTCTTT. Translating it yields CASSHTGVNTEAFF.

J is TRBJ1-4 and V is TRBV18; 10 nucleotides match TRBD1. This CDR3 spans 15 amino acids. Trimming took 4 bases from V and 7 from J; bases not matched to a gene: 6. Germline V gene sequence: CDR1 KGHSH, CDR2 LQKENI. The CDR3 is CASSHSGTGAEKLFF. The CDR3 DNA follows: TGTGCCAGCTCACACTCCGGGACAGGGGCTGAAAAACTGTTTTTT.

The rearrangement links TRBV7-2 to TRBJ1-1, with D possibly TRBD1 on 5 matching bases. The CDR3 is 17 residues long. The V and J ends lost 0 bases and 1 base respectively, with 15 bases between them. From germline, CDR1 is SGHTA and CDR2 FQGNSA. The CDR3 here is CASSLALGQGSNTEAFF. The CDR3 DNA follows: TGTGCCAGCAGCTTAGCGCTCGGCCAGGGATCGAACACTGAAGCTTTCTTT.

The V gene is TRBV5-4, the J gene TRBJ2-7, with D perhaps matching TRBD2 (5 bases). V was cut by 4 bases and J by 9 bases, with 20 bases left in between. The CDR3 runs to 14 residues. CDR1 and CDR2 from the germline V gene are SGHNT and YYREEE (reference sequence). The CDR3 loop is CASSPLGERYLQYF. The CDR3 DNA follows: TGTGCCAGCAGCCCCCTCGGGGAGAGGTACTTGCAGTACTTC.

The chain employs TRBV5-4 and TRBJ2-1; D might be TRBD1 (6 bases). The CDR3 runs to 11 residues. Trimming took off 3 bases at V and 14 bases at J, with 12 bases between the two ends. CDR1 and CDR2 from the germline V gene are SGHNT and YYREEE (reference sequence). This CDR3 is CASSSDSSEFF. For the CDR3, the DNA is TGTGCCAGCAGCTCGGACAGCTCCGAGTTCTTC.

Only one count was recorded for this clone. The chain carries TRBV19 and TRBJ2-5, with 8 nucleotides matching TRBD1. The CDR3 has 16 amino acids. J gave up 2 bases and V 5 bases, and 10 bases lay outside the gene matches. Germline CDR1 LNHDA, CDR2 SQIVND (reference sequence). In DNA, the CDR3 is TGTGCCAGTAGTGCCCCGCGACAGGGGAGGCAAGAGACCCAGTACTTC. Translating it yields CASSAPRQGRQETQYF.

The gene calls are TRBV11-2 and TRBJ2-3; TRBD2 aligns across 10 bases. This CDR3 is built from 17 residues. V shed 8 bases, J shed 4 bases, and the junction held 15 bases outside the gene matches. Germline CDR1 reads SGHAT; CDR2 reads FQNNGV. DNA for the CDR3: TGTGCCAGCGGACCATTTTCTGTGCTAGCGGGAGCAGATACGCAGTATTTT. It specifies CASGPFSVLAGADTQYF.

V usage is TRBV19 and J usage is TRBJ2-5; D perhaps matches TRBD1 (6 bases). CDR1 LNHDA and CDR2 SQIVND come from the germline V gene (reference sequence). The CDR3 is 13 amino acids. Trimming stripped 8 bases from V and 5 bases from J, with 15 bases between. CDR3 sequence reads: CASGNRDIETQYF. The CDR3 DNA follows: TGTGCCAGTGGAAACCGGGACATTGAGACCCAGTACTTC.

The V gene is TRBV10-1, the J gene TRBJ1-2, with a tentative D call TRBD1 (5 bases). This CDR3 contains 13 residues. The ends were cut back, 6 bases at V and 7 bases at J, with 15 bases in the middle. Germline CDR1 reads WNHNN; CDR2 reads SYGVQD (reference sequence). CDR3 sequence reads: CASSASGGSGYTF. Written as DNA, the CDR3 is TGCGCCAGCAGCGCCAGCGGGGGGTCTGGCTACACCTTC.

The chain uses TRBV6-1 and TRBJ2-5; D ambiguous. Germline loops: CDR1 MNHNS, CDR2 SASEGT. There are 14 residues in the CDR3. The V end was cut by 7 bases, the J end by 5 bases, with 17 bases between. CDR3 DNA: TGTGCCAGCACCATAGTCGACCCTGGGGAGACCCAGTACTTC. Its protein is CASTIVDPGETQYF.

The chain couples TRBV11-1 to TRBJ2-5, with no clear D. V was cut by 1 base and J by 5 bases, with 11 bases left in between. CDR1 is SGHAT and CDR2 is FQDESV in the germline V gene (reference sequence). This CDR3 comprises 14 residues. CDR3 protein: CASSLVGFAETQYF. CDR3 sequence (DNA): TGTGCCAGCAGCTTAGTGGGTTTTGCGGAGACCCAGTACTTC.

This clone has only one observation. Other DNA sequences within the sample encode an identical CDR3. V and J are TRBV6-1 and TRBJ2-5; maybe TRBD1 (6 bases). Germline V lookup: CDR1 MNHNS, CDR2 SASEGT. V lost 7 bases to trimming and J lost 5 bases, with 20 bases between them. The CDR3 has 15 amino acids. The CDR3 sequence is CASTLNVDRQETQYF. CDR3 nucleotides: TGTGCCAGCACTTTGAATGTGGACAGACAGGAGACCCAGTACTTC.

V gene TRBV7-2 combines with J gene TRBJ2-1; D possibly corresponds to TRBD1 (5 bases). The V end was cut by 4 bases, the J end by 2 bases, with 12 bases between. Germline V CDR1 and CDR2: SGHTA, FQGNSA. The length of the CDR3 is 15 residues. The CDR3 nucleotides read TGTGCCAGCAGCTCAAGGGGTGGACCCTACAATGAGCAGTTCTTC. Its protein is CASSSRGGPYNEQFF.

CDR3 nucleotides: TGTGCCAGTAGAACAGGGTTGTCCTACAATGAGCAGTTCTTC. Translating gives CASRTGLSYNEQFF. This sequence joins TRBV28 and TRBJ2-1; perhaps TRBD1 as D (6 bases). In germline, CDR1 is MDHEN, CDR2 SYDVKM. V was clipped by 9 bases and J by 1 base, with 13 bases between them. The CDR3 length is 14 residues.

This CDR3 is CASSPARVNTEAFF. As DNA, the CDR3 is TGTGCCAGCAGTCCCGCCCGGGTGAACACTGAAGCTTTCTTT. V usage is TRBV28 and J usage is TRBJ1-1, with no clear D. This CDR3 is 14 amino acids long. Germline CDR1 MDHEN, CDR2 SYDVKM. Trimming shortened V by 5 bases and J by 0 bases, and 10 bases separated the two germline ends.

This clone is a singleton in its sample. The V call is TRBV4-1, the J call TRBJ2-3; D uncertain. The CDR3 is made up of 17 amino acids. In germline, CDR1 is MGHRA, CDR2 YSYEKL. V shed 1 base and J shed 0 bases, with 14 bases lying between them. CDR3: CASSQVRRSSSTDTQYF. The DNA for the CDR3 is TGCGCCAGCAGCCAAGTTCGACGGAGTTCTAGCACAGATACGCAGTATTTT.

The V call is TRBV5-4, the J call TRBJ2-7; TRBD2 agrees at 14 bases. V gave up 4 bases and J gave up 4 bases; unmatched junction bases: 4. Per the germline V gene, CDR1 is SGHNT and CDR2 is YYREEE (reference sequence). The CDR3 consists of 15 residues. The CDR3 loop is CASSQGTSGGYEQYF. CDR3 nucleotide sequence: TGTGCCAGCAGCCAGGGGACTAGCGGGGGTTACGAGCAGTACTTC.

The chain uses TRBV4-1 and TRBJ1-2; 9 bases fit TRBD1. The CDR3 consists of 18 residues. V lost 4 bases and J lost 2; bases outside the gene matches: 14. Germline CDR1 reads MGHRA; CDR2 reads YSYEKL. This CDR3 is CASSPHDGLTGGNYGYTF. For the CDR3, the DNA is TGCGCCAGCAGCCCCCATGACGGGCTAACAGGGGGCAACTATGGCTACACCTTC.

The chain joins TRBV2 to TRBJ2-2; 7 nucleotides line up with TRBD1. The CDR3 length is 14 residues. Germline CDR1 reads SNHLY; CDR2 reads FYNNEI. V lost 8 bases and J lost 5; bases outside the gene matches: 8. As DNA, the CDR3 is TGTGCCAGCTCGACAGGGATGAAAACCGGGGAGCTGTTTTTT. Translation gives CASSTGMKTGELFF.

V gene TRBV7-9 combines with J gene TRBJ2-7, with TRBD1 identical over 7 bases. J was trimmed by 7 bases and V by 5 bases; bases with no gene match: 8. The germline V gene encodes CDR1 SEHNR and CDR2 FQNEAQ (reference sequence). The CDR3 has 13 amino acids. The CDR3 sequence is CASSEDRVREQYF. CDR3 coding DNA: TGTGCCAGCAGCGAAGACAGGGTCCGAGAGCAGTACTTC.

The chain is built from TRBV5-1 and TRBJ2-7; D perhaps matches TRBD1 (6 bases). CDR1 SGHRS and CDR2 YFSETQ come from the germline V gene. Trimming removed 1 base from V and 4 bases from J, with 12 bases in between. The CDR3 spans 14 residues. Here the CDR3 reads CASSLSGQLYEQYF. For the CDR3, the DNA is TGCGCCAGCAGCTTGTCCGGACAGCTATACGAGCAGTACTTC.

The chain has TRBV4-3 and TRBJ1-2; D is ambiguous. Germline V gives CDR1 LGHNA, CDR2 YSLEER. The germline V and J ends were trimmed by 3 bases and 8 bases, with 19 bases remaining between them. The length of the CDR3 is 15 residues. The CDR3 nucleotides read TGCGCCAGCAGCCAGAATCCTCAGAATCAAGGAGGCTACACCTTC. Its protein product is CASSQNPQNQGGYTF.

This clone has only a few counts. The genes are TRBV14 and TRBJ2-7; D is unclear. The CDR3 covers 14 residues. Germline CDR1 SGHDN, CDR2 FVKESK. Trimming removed 1 base from V and 2 bases from J, with 9 bases in between. The CDR3 DNA follows: TGTGCCAGCAGCCAAGGGTTCGCAACCTACGAGCAGTACTTC. This sequence encodes CASSQGFATYEQYF.

This chain links TRBV10-3 with TRBJ2-1; D possibly corresponds to TRBD1 (5 bases). The CDR3 is 15 amino acids. Germline CDR1 ENHRY, CDR2 SYGVKD. Trimming left V 2 bases short and J 5 bases short, with 13 bases between. The CDR3 loop is CAISETPDTNNEQFF. In DNA form, the CDR3 reads TGTGCCATCAGTGAGACACCGGACACTAACAATGAGCAGTTCTTC.

This clone was observed a handful of times. This chain connects TRBV10-2 to TRBJ1-1, with D unresolved. Looked up from germline, CDR1 is WSHSY and CDR2 is SAAADI. Trimming shortened V by 1 base and J by 3 bases, and 15 bases separated the two germline ends. This CDR3 contains 16 residues. Here the CDR3 DNA reads TGCGCCAGCAGTGAGTGGGTACGCTATGATGACACTGAAGCTTTCTTT. This codes for CASSEWVRYDDTEAFF.

V usage is TRBV10-3 and J usage is TRBJ2-3, with D possibly being TRBD1 (6 bases). The CDR3 has 16 residues. Trimming shortened V by 6 bases and J by 1 base, and 17 bases separated the two germline ends. Germline CDR1 is ENHRY and CDR2 is SYGVKD. This chain's CDR3 is CAISDPRDTRTDTQYF. The DNA for the CDR3 is TGTGCCATCAGCGATCCCCGGGACACACGCACAGATACGCAGTATTTT.

The chain is built from TRBV7-4 and TRBJ2-7; 8 nucleotides line up with TRBD1. The CDR3 length is 18 residues. The V gene end was trimmed by 0 bases and the J gene end by 1 base; junction bases not matched to a gene: 11. Per the germline V gene, CDR1 is SGHVT and CDR2 is SQSDAQ. CDR3 in DNA: TGTGCCAGCAGCTTAGCGTCAGGGGGCTTTTATGTGTCCTACGAGCAGTACTTC. Translated, it gives CASSLASGGFYVSYEQYF.

The chain uses TRBV19 and TRBJ2-7; D gene unclear. The CDR3 totals 13 residues. V was clipped by 1 base and J by 5 bases, with 9 bases between them. Germline CDR1 and CDR2: LNHDA and SQIVND (reference sequence). CDR3 protein: CASSIGAPNEQYF. The CDR3 nucleotides are TGTGCCAGTAGTATAGGTGCCCCCAACGAGCAGTACTTC.

The CDR3 DNA is TGTGCCAGCAGCCAGGCAAGTAGCAATCAGCCCCAGCATTTT. Protein sequence: CASSQASSNQPQHF. This chain joins TRBV4-2 and TRBJ1-5; D gene uncertain. The V gene's germline CDR1 is LGHNA and CDR2 YNFKEQ. With 3 bases removed from V and 0 bases from J, the gap between germline ends came to 6 bases. The CDR3 has 14 amino acids.

The chain is built from TRBV7-3 and TRBJ2-1; 9 nucleotides align to TRBD2. With 1 base clipped from V and 8 bases from J, the junction kept 6 bases outside the gene matches. This CDR3 comprises 15 residues. Germline assignment: CDR1 SGHTA and CDR2 FQGTGA. The CDR3 DNA follows: TGTGCCAGCAGCTTAAGTCTAGCGGGATTCCATGAGCAGTTCTTC. It is translated as CASSLSLAGFHEQFF.